This is a list of T cell receptor beta chains from one sample in a study of cytomegalovirus exposure and HLA in healthy donors. Measured with immunoSEQ multiplex PCR; TCRdb has only the in-frame clones, and not every one. The sample yields 55,000 to 75,000 clones, around 74% seen once. Sequenced: PBMCs. The receptors were gathered from a woman aged 30 to 39 in good health and CMV-seropositive. The CDR3 runs from the conserved cysteine through the conserved F or W. Each record gives: CDR3 length, clone size, V gene, D gene, J gene, CDR3 protein, CDR3 DNA. The D gene is left open where the match is weak. Clone size is given for some rows only: seen once, a few or many times, or a class if the clone is expanded.

cdr3_length: 16; clone_size: NA; v_call: TRBV30; d_call: NA; j_call: TRBJ1-2; cdr3_aa: CAWTVGMGARNYGYTF; cdr3_nt: TGTGCCTGGACCGTCGGTATGGGGGCGCGGAACTATGGCTACACCTTC
cdr3_length: 14; clone_size: NA; v_call: TRBV10-3; d_call: NA; j_call: TRBJ1-5; cdr3_aa: CAISAGHSGQPQHF; cdr3_nt: TGTGCCATCAGTGCCGGACATTCAGGTCAGCCCCAGCATTTT
cdr3_length: 12; clone_size: few; v_call: TRBV25-1; d_call: NA; j_call: TRBJ2-5; cdr3_aa: CASRQGWETQYF; cdr3_nt: TGTGCCAGCAGACAGGGTTGGGAGACCCAGTACTTC
cdr3_length: 15; clone_size: NA; v_call: TRBV9; d_call: NA; j_call: TRBJ1-1; cdr3_aa: CASSVGGQGWTEAFF; cdr3_nt: TGTGCCAGCAGCGTAGGGGGGCAGGGCTGGACTGAAGCTTTCTTT
cdr3_length: 13; clone_size: NA; v_call: TRBV6-1; d_call: NA; j_call: TRBJ1-1; cdr3_aa: CASSETLRAEAFF; cdr3_nt: TGTGCCAGCAGTGAGACGTTGAGGGCTGAAGCTTTCTTT
cdr3_length: 14; clone_size: few; v_call: TRBV6-1; d_call: NA; j_call: TRBJ1-1; cdr3_aa: CASSRRGGNTEAFF; cdr3_nt: TGTGCCAGCAGCAGGCGGGGAGGGAACACTGAAGCTTTCTTT
cdr3_length: 14; clone_size: NA; v_call: TRBV7-2; d_call: NA; j_call: TRBJ2-5; cdr3_aa: CASSKALGTETQYF; cdr3_nt: TGTGCCAGCAGCAAGGCCCTAGGTACCGAGACCCAGTACTTC
cdr3_length: 13; clone_size: NA; v_call: TRBV5-1; d_call: NA; j_call: TRBJ2-1; cdr3_aa: CASSFGGVNEQFF; cdr3_nt: TGCGCCAGCAGTTTTGGCGGAGTCAATGAGCAGTTCTTC
cdr3_length: 14; clone_size: NA; v_call: TRBV5-6; d_call: NA; j_call: TRBJ2-6; cdr3_aa: CASSYGSGANVLTF; cdr3_nt: TGTGCCAGCAGTTACGGTTCTGGGGCCAACGTCCTGACTTTC
cdr3_length: 17; clone_size: NA; v_call: TRBV10-2; d_call: TRBD2; j_call: TRBJ2-2; cdr3_aa: CASSVSPLTSEAGELFF; cdr3_nt: TGCGCCAGCAGTGTATCCCCCCTGACTAGCGAAGCCGGGGAGCTGTTTTTT
cdr3_length: 15; clone_size: NA; v_call: TRBV6-5; d_call: NA; j_call: TRBJ2-1; cdr3_aa: CASSRILEGSNEQFF; cdr3_nt: TGTGCCAGCAGTCGGATCCTAGAAGGGAGCAATGAGCAGTTCTTC
cdr3_length: 16; clone_size: NA; v_call: TRBV7-2; d_call: NA; j_call: TRBJ1-4; cdr3_aa: CASSQDRPATNEKLFF; cdr3_nt: TGTGCCAGCAGCCAAGACAGGCCTGCAACTAATGAAAAACTGTTTTTT
cdr3_length: 13; clone_size: NA; v_call: TRBV6-1; d_call: NA; j_call: TRBJ1-6; cdr3_aa: CASSEWAHSPLHF; cdr3_nt: TGTGCCAGCAGTGAATGGGCCCATTCACCCCTCCACTTT
cdr3_length: 16; clone_size: NA; v_call: TRBV28; d_call: TRBD2; j_call: TRBJ2-5; cdr3_aa: CASSIWTSGVGETQYF; cdr3_nt: TGTGCCAGCAGTATTTGGACTAGCGGGGTCGGGGAGACCCAGTACTTC
cdr3_length: 16; clone_size: NA; v_call: TRBV7-2; d_call: NA; j_call: TRBJ2-2; cdr3_aa: CASSFTHGANTGELFF; cdr3_nt: TGTGCCAGCAGCTTCACCCACGGAGCGAACACCGGGGAGCTGTTTTTT
cdr3_length: 17; clone_size: few; v_call: TRBV2; d_call: NA; j_call: TRBJ1-1; cdr3_aa: CASTRGVGLIRGTEAFF; cdr3_nt: TGTGCCAGCACCCGAGGGGTCGGGCTGATTAGGGGGACTGAAGCTTTCTTT
cdr3_length: 15; clone_size: NA; v_call: TRBV2; d_call: TRBD1; j_call: TRBJ1-1; cdr3_aa: CASSDQGALYTEAFF; cdr3_nt: TGTGCCAGCAGTGACCAGGGGGCTCTCTACACTGAAGCTTTCTTT
cdr3_length: 15; clone_size: NA; v_call: TRBV4-2; d_call: TRBD1; j_call: TRBJ2-7; cdr3_aa: CASSQDAGQVAEQYF; cdr3_nt: TGTGCCAGCAGCCAAGACGCGGGACAGGTCGCCGAGCAGTACTTC
cdr3_length: 13; clone_size: NA; v_call: TRBV5-6; d_call: NA; j_call: TRBJ2-1; cdr3_aa: CASSLAGSDEQFF; cdr3_nt: TGTGCCAGCAGCTTGGCGGGTAGCGATGAGCAGTTCTTC
cdr3_length: 15; clone_size: NA; v_call: TRBV19; d_call: NA; j_call: TRBJ2-7; cdr3_aa: CASSPRGTDLYEQYF; cdr3_nt: TGTGCCAGTAGTCCCAGGGGGACTGATCTCTACGAGCAGTACTTC
cdr3_length: 13; clone_size: few; v_call: TRBV5-4; d_call: TRBD1; j_call: TRBJ1-5; cdr3_aa: CASSLTGGGPQHF; cdr3_nt: TGTGCCAGCAGCTTGACAGGGGGCGGGCCCCAGCATTTT
cdr3_length: 14; clone_size: NA; v_call: TRBV6-1; d_call: NA; j_call: TRBJ1-4; cdr3_aa: CASSETGTNEKLFF; cdr3_nt: TGTGCCAGCAGTGAGACAGGAACCAATGAAAAACTGTTTTTT
cdr3_length: 14; clone_size: NA; v_call: TRBV7-2; d_call: NA; j_call: TRBJ2-7; cdr3_aa: CASSFSPGSYEQYF; cdr3_nt: TGTGCCAGCAGCTTTTCCCCGGGTTCCTACGAGCAGTACTTC
cdr3_length: 15; clone_size: NA; v_call: TRBV5-4; d_call: TRBD1; j_call: TRBJ2-5; cdr3_aa: CASSPPGTGWETQYF; cdr3_nt: TGTGCCAGCAGTCCCCCCGGGACAGGGTGGGAGACCCAGTACTTC
cdr3_length: 15; clone_size: NA; v_call: TRBV27; d_call: NA; j_call: TRBJ2-7; cdr3_aa: CASSFRGRAGDEQYF; cdr3_nt: TGTGCCAGCAGTTTCAGGGGAAGGGCCGGGGACGAGCAGTACTTC
cdr3_length: 14; clone_size: NA; v_call: TRBV11-2; d_call: TRBD2; j_call: TRBJ2-7; cdr3_aa: CASTVAGTSYEQYF; cdr3_nt: TGTGCCAGCACTGTAGCGGGGACCTCCTACGAGCAGTACTTC
cdr3_length: 14; clone_size: once; v_call: TRBV9; d_call: NA; j_call: TRBJ2-2; cdr3_aa: CASSVGGGTGELFF; cdr3_nt: TGTGCCAGCAGCGTAGGTGGGGGGACCGGGGAGCTGTTTTTT
cdr3_length: 16; clone_size: few; v_call: TRBV2; d_call: TRBD2; j_call: TRBJ2-7; cdr3_aa: CASSGFPSGGPYEQYF; cdr3_nt: TGTGCCAGCAGTGGGTTTCCTAGCGGGGGACCCTACGAGCAGTACTTC
cdr3_length: 13; clone_size: NA; v_call: TRBV9; d_call: NA; j_call: TRBJ2-3; cdr3_aa: CASSPVRGYTQYF; cdr3_nt: TGTGCCAGCAGCCCAGTAAGAGGGTATACGCAGTATTTT
cdr3_length: 14; clone_size: NA; v_call: TRBV25-1; d_call: TRBD2; j_call: TRBJ2-7; cdr3_aa: CASLSGVPPYEQYF; cdr3_nt: TGTGCCAGCTTGAGCGGGGTTCCCCCCTACGAGCAGTACTTC
cdr3_length: 12; clone_size: medium-sized; v_call: TRBV2; d_call: NA; j_call: TRBJ2-5; cdr3_aa: CASTRGKETQYF; cdr3_nt: TGTGCCAGCACAAGGGGGAAAGAGACCCAGTACTTC
cdr3_length: 17; clone_size: NA; v_call: TRBV9; d_call: TRBD2; j_call: TRBJ2-3; cdr3_aa: CASSVSSSGSGADTQYF; cdr3_nt: TGTGCCAGCAGCGTTTCGTCTAGCGGGAGCGGAGCAGATACGCAGTATTTT
cdr3_length: 13; clone_size: once; v_call: TRBV6-6; d_call: NA; j_call: TRBJ2-5; cdr3_aa: CASSYHLEETQYF; cdr3_nt: TGTGCCAGCAGTTACCATTTAGAAGAGACCCAGTACTTC
cdr3_length: 16; clone_size: NA; v_call: TRBV2; d_call: TRBD1; j_call: TRBJ1-2; cdr3_aa: CASSEAPGGAFRGYTF; cdr3_nt: TGTGCCAGCAGTGAAGCGCCAGGGGGAGCCTTTCGCGGCTACACCTTC
cdr3_length: 18; clone_size: NA; v_call: TRBV25-1; d_call: TRBD2; j_call: TRBJ2-2; cdr3_aa: CASSEGLASGTITGELFF; cdr3_nt: TGTGCCAGCAGTGAAGGCTTGGCTAGCGGGACCATCACCGGGGAGCTGTTTTTT
cdr3_length: 17; clone_size: NA; v_call: TRBV19; d_call: TRBD1; j_call: TRBJ2-2; cdr3_aa: CASSPWTGAVGTGELFF; cdr3_nt: TGTGCCAGTAGTCCCTGGACAGGGGCGGTCGGGACCGGGGAGCTGTTTTTT
cdr3_length: 14; clone_size: NA; v_call: TRBV28; d_call: TRBD2; j_call: TRBJ2-5; cdr3_aa: CASSLPLAQETQYF; cdr3_nt: TGTGCCAGCAGTCTACCACTAGCGCAAGAGACCCAGTACTTC
cdr3_length: 10; clone_size: NA; v_call: TRBV28; d_call: NA; j_call: TRBJ2-7; cdr3_aa: CASSRYEQYF; cdr3_nt: TGTGCCAGCAGTCGGTACGAGCAGTACTTC
cdr3_length: 14; clone_size: NA; v_call: TRBV9; d_call: NA; j_call: TRBJ2-3; cdr3_aa: CASSVGADTDTQYF; cdr3_nt: TGTGCCAGCAGCGTAGGAGCGGATACAGATACGCAGTATTTT
cdr3_length: 12; clone_size: few; v_call: TRBV7-8; d_call: NA; j_call: TRBJ1-1; cdr3_aa: CASSLVSPEAFF; cdr3_nt: TGTGCCAGCAGCTTAGTTAGCCCTGAAGCTTTCTTT
cdr3_length: 16; clone_size: NA; v_call: TRBV19; d_call: NA; j_call: TRBJ2-2; cdr3_aa: CASSIARGTNTGELFF; cdr3_nt: TGTGCCAGTAGTATCGCCCGGGGGACGAACACCGGGGAGCTGTTTTTT
cdr3_length: 15; clone_size: NA; v_call: TRBV5-1; d_call: TRBD1; j_call: TRBJ2-5; cdr3_aa: CASRREDRVRETQYF; cdr3_nt: TGCGCCAGCCGCCGCGAGGACAGGGTACGGGAGACCCAGTACTTC
cdr3_length: 14; clone_size: NA; v_call: TRBV19; d_call: NA; j_call: TRBJ2-5; cdr3_aa: CASSPLARRETQYF; cdr3_nt: TGTGCCAGTAGTCCGCTAGCTCGGCGAGAGACCCAGTACTTC
cdr3_length: 12; clone_size: NA; v_call: TRBV19; d_call: NA; j_call: TRBJ2-7; cdr3_aa: CASSNEGGRRHF; cdr3_nt: TGTGCCAGTAGTAATGAGGGGGGGAGGAGGCACTTC
cdr3_length: 16; clone_size: NA; v_call: TRBV7-9; d_call: TRBD2; j_call: TRBJ2-1; cdr3_aa: CASSLGLAGASSEQFF; cdr3_nt: TGTGCCAGCAGCTTAGGGCTAGCGGGTGCCTCTAGTGAGCAGTTCTTC
cdr3_length: 15; clone_size: NA; v_call: TRBV27; d_call: TRBD1; j_call: TRBJ1-1; cdr3_aa: CASSEPGQGGREAFF; cdr3_nt: TGTGCCAGCAGCGAACCGGGACAGGGCGGTAGAGAAGCTTTCTTT
cdr3_length: 15; clone_size: NA; v_call: TRBV6-6; d_call: NA; j_call: TRBJ1-5; cdr3_aa: CASSYPDNSNQPQHF; cdr3_nt: TGTGCCAGCAGTTACCCGGACAATAGCAATCAGCCCCAGCATTTT
cdr3_length: 13; clone_size: NA; v_call: TRBV27; d_call: NA; j_call: TRBJ2-1; cdr3_aa: CASSTRVDGEQFF; cdr3_nt: TGTGCCAGCAGTACTAGGGTAGACGGTGAGCAGTTCTTC
cdr3_length: 16; clone_size: few; v_call: TRBV27; d_call: TRBD2; j_call: TRBJ2-7; cdr3_aa: CASSPLSSGRAYEQYF; cdr3_nt: TGTGCCAGCAGTCCCCTCTCTAGCGGGAGGGCCTACGAGCAGTACTTC
cdr3_length: 17; clone_size: NA; v_call: TRBV7-2; d_call: TRBD2; j_call: TRBJ2-3; cdr3_aa: CASSSPGVAGGADTQYF; cdr3_nt: TGTGCCAGCAGCTCCCCCGGGGTGGCGGGAGGCGCAGATACGCAGTATTTT
cdr3_length: 14; clone_size: few; v_call: TRBV19; d_call: TRBD1; j_call: TRBJ2-5; cdr3_aa: CASSNPGGAETQYF; cdr3_nt: TGTGCCAGTAGTAACCCAGGGGGCGCGGAGACCCAGTACTTC
cdr3_length: 18; clone_size: NA; v_call: TRBV7-9; d_call: TRBD1; j_call: TRBJ1-1; cdr3_aa: CASSLVLGQGLMNTEAFF; cdr3_nt: TGTGCCAGCAGCTTAGTTCTGGGACAGGGACTCATGAACACTGAAGCTTTCTTT